The entry below gives a single TCR beta chain sequence along with its context. This sample is drawn from a study of T-cell reconstitution after alpha-beta-depleted transplantation in children. Unique molecular identifiers were incorporated when the TCRbeta library was constructed. Each CDR3 protein gets one entry after TCRdb re-called the PCR reads with MiXCR. The table shows around 370,000 distinct CDR3 sequences, with approximately 10% occurring only once. After removal of 6 bases from V and 7 bases from J, the junction contained 7 bases not matched to a gene. CDR1 DFQATT and CDR2 SNEGSKA come from the germline V gene (reference sequence). CDR3 size: 14 residues.

The sequence was collected from a human donor who donated a stem cell graft to a child with acute lymphoblastic leukemia. The genes are TRBV20-1 and TRBJ1-4; 11 bases are shared with TRBD1. Sequences were derived from PBMCs from the stem cell graft donor, sampled from the stem cell graft. The CDR3 sequence: CSARDRGFSEKLFF. CDR3 DNA: TGCAGTGCCCGGGACAGGGGGTTCAGTGAAAAACTGTTTTTT.